Following are 18 T cell receptor beta chains from one sample sequenced in a study of control samples from healthy donors and cancer patients. TCRdb's copy holds only in-frame clones and misses some; the assay was immunoSEQ multiplex PCR. This table has 250,000 to 300,000 clones, around 79% appearing once. The specimen sequenced was PBMCs. Every receptor here comes from a woman aged 60 to 75 with lung cancer.

The rearrangement links TRBV9 to TRBJ1-2, with D possibly TRBD1 on 5 matching bases. The CDR3 totals 14 residues. CDR1 is SGDLS and CDR2 is YYNGEE in the germline V gene. The V gene lost 1 base and the J gene lost 8 bases, with 15 bases spanning the gap. Here the CDR3 reads CASSVSQGEEGYTF. The CDR3 nucleotides are TGTGCCAGCAGCGTATCGCAGGGCGAGGAGGGCTACACCTTC.

This clone was seen a few times. V usage is TRBV6-5 and J usage is TRBJ1-5; 8 bases are a match to TRBD1. With 10 bases clipped from V and 5 bases from J, the junction kept 10 bases outside the gene matches. Germline V lookup: CDR1 MNHEY, CDR2 SVGAGI. The CDR3 contains 14 residues. The CDR3 reads CATTRRGPDQPQHF. The CDR3 nucleotides are TGTGCCACAACTCGCAGGGGGCCAGATCAGCCCCAGCATTTT.

This chain connects TRBV10-3 to TRBJ2-5, with D perhaps matching TRBD2 (5 bases). This CDR3 contains 11 residues. Between the trimmed V and J ends, which lost 6 bases and 6 bases, there was a span of 8 bases. Germline V gene sequence: CDR1 ENHRY, CDR2 SYGVKD. The CDR3 reads CAIRREQTQYF. The CDR3 coding sequence is TGTGCCATCAGACGGGAACAGACCCAGTACTTC.

The chain is built from TRBV3-1 (or the pseudogene TRBV3-2) and TRBJ1-1; TRBD1 agrees at 11 bases. V lost 4 bases and J lost 1; bases outside the gene matches: 2. The CDR3 has 15 amino acids. Germline V lookup: CDR1 LGHDT, CDR2 YNNKEL (reference sequence). CDR3 protein: CASSRGTGGNTEAFF. CDR3 in DNA: TGTGCCAGCAGCCGAGGGACAGGGGGGAACACTGAAGCTTTCTTT.

The chain employs TRBV5-1 and TRBJ1-2, with 7 bases lining up with TRBD1. CDR1 is SGHRS, CDR2 YFSETQ, per germline. Trimming cost V 5 bases and J 4 bases; bases outside gene matches: 11. The CDR3 has 15 amino acids. CDR3 protein: CASREGAGIGYGYTF. In DNA form, the CDR3 reads TGCGCCAGCAGGGAGGGGGCAGGGATTGGCTATGGCTACACCTTC.

The chain carries TRBV9 and TRBJ2-1; D unresolved. V was shortened by 0 bases and J by 10 bases, with 8 bases between the two germline ends. Germline V gives CDR1 SGDLS, CDR2 YYNGEE. CDR3 length equals 12 residues. The CDR3 region is CASSVELGEQFF. The CDR3 nucleotides read TGTGCCAGCAGCGTAGAGCTGGGCGAGCAGTTCTTC.

This rearrangement joins TRBV5-1 to TRBJ2-5, with 10 bases identical to TRBD2. This CDR3 has 16 amino acids. Per germline, CDR1 SGHRS and CDR2 YFSETQ. Trimming cost V 4 bases and J 4 bases; bases outside gene matches: 10. The CDR3 nucleotides read TGCGCCAGCAGCCCACCAGCGGGAGGGCCTTTAGAGACCCAGTACTTC. Its translation: CASSPPAGGPLETQYF.

The gene calls are TRBV25-1 and TRBJ2-3; 7 bases fit TRBD2. The length of the CDR3 is 14 residues. Germline CDR1 MGHDK, CDR2 SYGVNS. V was clipped by 4 bases and J by 3 bases; unmatched bases: 4. The CDR3 DNA reads TGTGCCAGCAGTGCCAGCGGGACGACAGATACGCAGTATTTT. It specifies CASSASGTTDTQYF. The complete variable domain, with remaining parts taken from reference TRBV25-1 and TRBJ2-3, reads EADIYQTPRYLVIGTGKKITLECSQTMGHDKMYWYQQDPGMELHLIHYSYGVNSTEKGDLSSESTVSRIRTEHFPLTLESARPSHTSQYLCASSASGTTDTQYFGPGTRLTVL.

The V and J genes are TRBV19 and TRBJ2-3; D is unresolved. Germline CDR1 reads LNHDA; CDR2 reads SQIVND (reference sequence). The CDR3 has 14 amino acids. V lost 5 bases, J lost 1 base, and 10 bases lay in between. The CDR3 DNA follows: TGTGCCAGTAGTTCCCGGACGGGCACAGATACGCAGTATTTT. It specifies CASSSRTGTDTQYF.

V and J are TRBV11-2 and TRBJ1-2, with a possible D match to TRBD1 (6 bases). This CDR3 is 15 amino acids long. Trimming shortened V by 6 bases and J by 0 bases, and 14 bases separated the two germline ends. The germline V gene has CDR1 SGHAT and CDR2 FQNNGV. The CDR3 here is CASSPWTEPNYGYTF. The CDR3 DNA sequence: TGTGCCAGCAGTCCTTGGACAGAACCTAACTATGGCTACACCTTC.

The CDR3 loop reads CASSQSGLRQPQHF. CDR3 nucleotide sequence: TGCGCCAGCAGCCAATCAGGTTTACGACAGCCCCAGCATTTT. The J gene is TRBJ1-5, the V gene TRBV4-1; D gene ambiguous. The germline V and J ends were trimmed by 2 bases and 7 bases, with 12 bases remaining between them. This CDR3 region has 14 residues. Germline V CDR1 and CDR2: MGHRA, YSYEKL.

The chain uses TRBV5-4 and TRBJ2-3; D might be TRBD2 (6 bases). Per the germline V gene, CDR1 is SGHNT and CDR2 is YYREEE (reference sequence). The CDR3 length is 16 residues. V lost 3 bases and J 5 bases, leaving 19 bases between the germline ends. The CDR3 spells CASSSQSGSSKDTQYF. CDR3 sequence (DNA): TGTGCCAGCAGCTCCCAGTCCGGGAGCTCCAAAGATACGCAGTATTTT.

This clone came up once. The chain combines TRBV28 with TRBJ2-7, with D possibly matching TRBD2 (5 bases). V lost 2 bases and J 0 bases, leaving 11 bases between the germline ends. CDR3 size: 15 residues. CDR1 MDHEN and CDR2 SYDVKM come from the germline V gene. Here the CDR3 DNA reads TGTGCCAGCAGTTTAGCCTCAACTAGCTCCTACGAGCAGTACTTC. Amino acids: CASSLASTSSYEQYF.

This clone occurred a few times. The rearrangement joins TRBV29-1 to TRBJ2-3, with TRBD2 identical over 7 bases. The germline gives CDR1 SQVTM, CDR2 ANQGSEA. CDR3 length: 15 residues. The V gene end was trimmed by 7 bases and the J gene end by 6 bases; junction bases not matched to a gene: 16. The CDR3 sequence is CSAPDGGSASDTQYF. The CDR3 DNA sequence: TGCAGCGCTCCGGACGGGGGGTCCGCTAGTGATACGCAGTATTTT.

This clone was detected a few times. The rearrangement links TRBV5-1 to TRBJ1-2; TRBD1 matches 7 bases. Germline V CDR1 and CDR2: SGHRS, YFSETQ. Trimming cost V 5 bases and J 5 bases; bases outside gene matches: 12. The CDR3 spans 15 residues. CDR3 amino acids: CASSRGDSLEYGYTF. The CDR3 coding sequence is TGCGCCAGCAGTAGAGGGGACAGTTTGGAGTATGGCTACACCTTC.

This rearrangement joins TRBV10-2 to TRBJ2-3; D call uncertain. The CDR3 is 13 residues long. With 3 bases removed from V and 1 base from J, the gap between germline ends came to 5 bases. The germline CDR1 and CDR2 sequences are WSHSY and SAAADI. The CDR3 loop reads CASSDRGTDTQYF. Here the CDR3 DNA reads TGCGCCAGCAGTGATAGGGGCACAGATACGCAGTATTTT.

The genes are TRBV11-3 and TRBJ2-3; D is unclear. The CDR3 is 12 residues long. The V and J ends lost 4 bases and 8 bases respectively, with 10 bases between them. The germline V gene encodes CDR1 SGHNT and CDR2 YENEEA. The CDR3 sequence: CASSSPPGTQYF. CDR3 bases: TGTGCCAGCAGCTCACCCCCCGGTACGCAGTATTTT.

The CDR3 DNA follows: TGTGCCATAGGGGAGGGGGCCCCTAATCAGCCCCAGCATTTT. Translating gives CAIGEGAPNQPQHF. J is TRBJ1-5 and V is TRBV10-3, with TRBD1 matching 7 bases. The CDR3 covers 14 residues. The J segment lost 4 bases and the V segment lost 9 bases, leaving 9 bases of the junction unmatched. Germline values: CDR1 ENHRY, CDR2 SYGVKD.